Following are 21 T cell receptor beta chains from one sample sequenced in a study of radiotherapy plus CTLA-4 blockade in lung cancer. The protocol was immunoSEQ multiplex PCR, while the TCRdb copy is restricted to in-frame clones and leaves out a portion. The top ten clones hold around 4.2% of a sample with more than 55,000 clones, 77% of them seen once. Sequenced material: peripheral blood, taken from a patient treated with radiotherapy plus ipilimumab. The receptors originated from a human donor with non-small cell lung cancer who had a partial response to radiotherapy plus ipilimumab.

V and J are TRBV27 and TRBJ2-7, with 10 bases identical to TRBD1. V was pared by 4 bases and J by 4 bases, with 10 bases of the junction left unmatched. The CDR3 has 16 amino acids. Germline CDR1 reads MNHEY; CDR2 reads SMNVEV (reference sequence). CDR3 nucleotides: TGTGCCAGCAGTTCTCAAAACCGGGACAGGGGTTACGAGCAGTACTTC. Encoded protein: CASSSQNRDRGYEQYF.

The J gene is TRBJ1-6, the V gene TRBV9; 7 bases are shared with TRBD1. V was pared by 0 bases and J by 5 bases, with 2 bases of the junction left unmatched. Per germline, CDR1 SGDLS and CDR2 YYNGEE. The CDR3 has 15 amino acids. The CDR3 DNA reads TGTGCCAGCAGCGTAGCGGGACAGAATAATTCACCCCTCCACTTT. Its translation: CASSVAGQNNSPLHF.

The chain combines TRBV7-9 with TRBJ1-6; 7 bases match TRBD1. V shed 0 bases and J 4 bases; nucleotides not matched to a gene: 3. Germline V gives CDR1 SEHNR, CDR2 FQNEAQ (reference sequence). The CDR3 has 16 residues. The CDR3 coding sequence is TGTGCCAGCAGCTTAGCAGGGGGCAAATATAATTCACCCCTCCACTTT. It yields the protein CASSLAGGKYNSPLHF.

The J gene is TRBJ2-2, the V gene TRBV5-6; TRBD1 matches 7 bases. CDR1 is SGHDT, CDR2 YYEEEE, per germline. With 4 bases clipped from V and 4 bases from J, the junction kept 10 bases outside the gene matches. The CDR3 is made up of 16 amino acids. The CDR3 loop is CASSIPTGKGTGELFF. The DNA of the CDR3 is TGTGCCAGCAGCATCCCGACAGGGAAGGGCACCGGGGAGCTGTTTTTT.

This clone was detected a few times. This sequence joins TRBV7-9 and TRBJ2-7, with unresolved D. Trimming left V 4 bases short and J 3 bases short, with 13 bases between. The CDR3 is made up of 14 amino acids. Germline V gene data show CDR1 as SEHNR and CDR2 as FQNEAQ (reference sequence). The chain's CDR3 is CASSSRVDDYEQYF. The DNA for the CDR3 is TGTGCCAGCAGCTCTCGGGTAGACGACTACGAGCAGTACTTC.

The J gene is TRBJ2-3, the V gene TRBV19, with D perhaps TRBD2 (6 bases). Trimming took 8 bases from V and 0 from J, leaving 21 bases between them. Germline lookup yields CDR1 LNHDA and CDR2 SQIVND (reference sequence). The CDR3 extends over 17 amino acids. The CDR3 bases are TGTGCCAGTGGACAACCGGGGGAACCTCCTAGCACAGATACGCAGTATTTT. Protein sequence: CASGQPGEPPSTDTQYF.

The chain employs TRBV4-1 and TRBJ2-7; 7 bases line up with TRBD1. The CDR3 extends over 14 amino acids. The V gene's germline CDR1 is MGHRA and CDR2 YSYEKL. Trimming took 1 base from V and 4 from J; bases not matched to a gene: 4. This chain's CDR3 is CASSQGSGGYEQYF. CDR3 sequence (DNA): TGCGCCAGCAGCCAAGGATCAGGGGGATACGAGCAGTACTTC.

This rearrangement joins TRBV7-6 to TRBJ2-7; D unclear. This CDR3 spans 11 amino acids. V shed 2 bases and J shed 7 bases, with 6 bases lying between them. The germline V gene has CDR1 SGHVS and CDR2 FNYEAQ. DNA for the CDR3: TGTGCCAGCAGCTTAAACGAGGAGCAGTACTTC. Encoded protein: CASSLNEEQYF.

DNA for the CDR3: TGTGCCAGCAGTCGGAGTATAGGGACATCCTACGAGCAGTACTTC. It specifies CASSRSIGTSYEQYF. The chain has TRBV27 and TRBJ2-7, with D perhaps TRBD1 (6 bases). The V gene's germline CDR1 is MNHEY and CDR2 SMNVEV (reference sequence). The CDR3 is made up of 15 amino acids. V was clipped by 5 bases and J by 1 base, with 15 bases between them.

This clone has only one observation. The V and J genes are TRBV19 and TRBJ2-1; TRBD2 agrees at 8 bases. The length of the CDR3 is 14 residues. Germline V gene data show CDR1 as LNHDA and CDR2 as SQIVND (reference sequence). Unmatched junction bases numbered 1, after V lost 3 bases and J lost 3 bases. The CDR3 reads CASSIGGVYNEQFF. CDR3 coding DNA: TGTGCCAGTAGTATCGGGGGGGTCTACAATGAGCAGTTCTTC.

The chain is built from TRBV6-1 and TRBJ2-1; unclear D gene. Germline V gives CDR1 MNHNS, CDR2 SASEGT. The CDR3 has 12 residues. Trimming stripped 2 bases from V and 6 bases from J, with 5 bases between. The CDR3 loop reads CASSEPGNEQFF. CDR3 coding DNA: TGTGCCAGCAGTGAACCCGGCAATGAGCAGTTCTTC.

The rearrangement uses TRBV18 and TRBJ2-3; no clear D. The V gene's germline CDR1 is KGHSH and CDR2 LQKENI. The CDR3 extends over 16 amino acids. Trimming cost V 1 base and J 3 bases, with 14 bases left between them. This CDR3 reads CASSPRRSRPTDTQYF. The CDR3 DNA reads TGTGCCAGCTCACCACGGCGGAGCCGACCGACAGATACGCAGTATTTT.

The chain is built from TRBV28 and TRBJ2-3; 7 bases fit TRBD2. Germline assignment: CDR1 MDHEN and CDR2 SYDVKM. The CDR3 covers 14 residues. V shed 8 bases, J shed 4 bases, and the junction held 9 bases outside the gene matches. In nucleotides, the CDR3 is TGTGCCAGCCCCCCTGCGGGGGTGGCAGATACGCAGTATTTT. This translates into CASPPAGVADTQYF.

In this sample, this clone turned up a few times. The rearrangement joins TRBV28 to TRBJ1-2; 7 bases align to TRBD1. The V segment lost 7 bases and the J segment 4 bases; nucleotides outside the gene matches: 9. There are 14 residues in the CDR3. Germline CDR1 reads MDHEN; CDR2 reads SYDVKM. In DNA, the CDR3 is TGTGCCAGCAAGGGCGCGGGACAGATCTATGGCTACACCTTC. As protein: CASKGAGQIYGYTF.

The chain carries TRBV9 and TRBJ2-2; D perhaps matches TRBD2 (5 bases). The V end was cut by 2 bases, the J end by 5 bases, with 16 bases between. The CDR3 consists of 16 residues. Germline V gives CDR1 SGDLS, CDR2 YYNGEE. The DNA for the CDR3 is TGTGCCAGCAGCGTGGCATCCCGGGGATCGACCGGGGAGCTGTTTTTT. Residues: CASSVASRGSTGELFF.

This sequence joins TRBV30 and TRBJ2-5, with a possible D match to TRBD1 (6 bases). Germline V CDR1 and CDR2: GTSNPN, SVGIG (reference sequence). The CDR3 covers 14 residues. V was cut by 2 bases and J by 5 bases, with 15 bases left in between. CDR3: CAWSPNRAGETQYF. In DNA, the CDR3 is TGTGCCTGGAGTCCTAACAGGGCTGGGGAGACCCAGTACTTC.

J is TRBJ1-1 and V is TRBV5-1; TRBD1 might be the D (5 bases). CDR3 length: 16 amino acids. From germline, CDR1 is SGHRS and CDR2 YFSETQ. Trimming cost V 0 bases and J 0 bases, with 12 bases left between them. The CDR3 reads CASSLAGARMNTEAFF. In DNA, the CDR3 is TGCGCCAGCAGCTTGGCTGGGGCCCGAATGAACACTGAAGCTTTCTTT. The variable domain in full, with the rest retrieved from reference TRBV5-1 and TRBJ1-1, is KAGVTQTPRYLIKTRGQQVTLSCSPISGHRSVSWYQQTPGQGLQFLFEYFSETQRNKGNFPGRFSGRQFSNSRSEMNVSTLELGDSALYLCASSLAGARMNTEAFFGQGTRLTVV.

The J gene is TRBJ1-6, the V gene TRBV5-4; perhaps TRBD1 as D (5 bases). There are 14 residues in the CDR3. Germline assignment: CDR1 SGHNT and CDR2 YYREEE (reference sequence). V lost 5 bases and J 10 bases, leaving 16 bases between the germline ends. The chain's CDR3 is CASRVGGMGSPLHF. The CDR3 DNA is TGTGCCAGCAGGGTCGGGGGGATGGGGTCACCCCTCCACTTT.

The chain combines TRBV5-1 with TRBJ2-3; D is perhaps TRBD1 (6 bases). V dropped 7 bases and J dropped 6 bases, with 18 bases sitting between them. The length of the CDR3 is 14 residues. In germline, CDR1 is SGHRS, CDR2 YFSETQ. This chain's CDR3 is CASALTGLADTQYF. CDR3 bases: TGCGCCAGCGCCTTAACAGGGTTGGCGGATACGCAGTATTTT. Combining the CDR3 with reference TRBV5-1 and TRBJ2-3 gives the whole variable domain KAGVTQTPRYLIKTRGQQVTLSCSPISGHRSVSWYQQTPGQGLQFLFEYFSETQRNKGNFPGRFSGRQFSNSRSEMNVSTLELGDSALYLCASALTGLADTQYFGPGTRLTVL.

The rearrangement links TRBV2 to TRBJ1-2; TRBD1 matches at 8 bases. J gave up 10 bases and V 8 bases, and 15 bases lay outside the gene matches. Germline V CDR1 and CDR2: SNHLY, FYNNEI. The length of the CDR3 is 14 residues. In nucleotides, the CDR3 is TGTGCCAGCGGGAAAGGACAGGGAGTAAAAGACTACACCTTC. Amino acids: CASGKGQGVKDYTF.

V and J are TRBV11-2 and TRBJ2-2; 7 nucleotides line up with TRBD1. The germline CDR1 and CDR2 sequences are SGHAT and FQNNGV. V was pared by 4 bases and J by 7 bases, with 6 bases of the junction left unmatched. The CDR3 covers 14 residues. CDR3 amino acids: CASSYLQGNGELFF. Here the CDR3 DNA reads TGTGCCAGCAGCTACCTACAGGGGAACGGGGAGCTGTTTTTT.